The 14 T cell receptor beta chains reported below all come from one sample, sequenced in a study of T cells in Graves' hyperthyroidism and ophthalmopathy. What was amplified from RNA transcripts were TCR beta CDR3 regions. The primer set for the first-round RT-PCR of the TCR CDR3 was HTBI. A single record per CDR3 protein comes from TCRdb applying MiXCR to the multiplex PCR reads. The sample shows over 700,000 distinct CDR3 sequences, over 35% of them seen only once. Sample: blood. The source is a man aged 18 to 30 with Graves' hyperthyroidism.

This clonotype was detected a few times. V and J are TRBV6-6 and TRBJ1-3, with unresolved D. The CDR3 is made up of 12 amino acids. Trimming cost V 2 bases and J 4 bases, with 3 bases left between them. Germline V CDR1 and CDR2: MNHNY, SVGAGI (reference sequence). The CDR3 is CASSYRGNTIYF. The CDR3 bases are TGTGCCAGCAGTTACCGCGGAAACACCATATATTTT.

This clonotype came up a few times. V gene TRBV20-1 combines with J gene TRBJ2-5; perhaps TRBD1 as D (5 bases). This CDR3 contains 17 residues. V was shortened by 0 bases and J by 3 bases, with 20 bases between the two germline ends. CDR1 and CDR2 (germline): DFQATT, SNEGSKA (reference sequence). The CDR3 region has the DNA TGCAGTGCTAGAGATATCCGGAGACAGCAGCCTGAAGAGACCCAGTACTTC. It specifies CSARDIRRQQPEETQYF.

This clonotype was counted a few times. The chain employs TRBV20-1 and TRBJ2-2; a possible D gene is TRBD1 (5 bases). Germline lookup yields CDR1 DFQATT and CDR2 SNEGSKA (reference sequence). V lost 2 bases and J 5 bases, leaving 9 bases between the germline ends. The CDR3 covers 13 residues. CDR3 DNA sequence: TGCAGTGCTAGACAGGGTCAGACCGGGGAGCTGTTTTTT. Amino acid sequence: CSARQGQTGELFF.

This clonotype was recorded many times. The rearrangement uses TRBV2 and TRBJ2-7; the D is unclear. CDR3 length: 10 residues. V lost 4 bases, J lost 5 bases, and 3 bases lay in between. CDR1 is SNHLY and CDR2 is FYNNEI in the germline V gene. CDR3 coding DNA: TGTGCCAGCAGTGGCCACGAGCAGTACTTC. Encoded protein: CASSGHEQYF.

This clonotype was detected many times. The chain links TRBV10-3 to TRBJ1-5, with a tentative D call TRBD1 (6 bases). The CDR3 spans 14 residues. Trimming took off 4 bases at V and 2 bases at J, with 9 bases between the two ends. The germline V gene encodes CDR1 ENHRY and CDR2 SYGVKD. The DNA of the CDR3 is TGTGCCATCAGTGCAGGGGCTGGCAATCAGCCCCAGCATTTT. Residues: CAISAGAGNQPQHF.

This clonotype was seen many times. This chain uses TRBV7-9 with TRBJ2-5, with D tentatively TRBD1 (6 bases). This CDR3 contains 14 residues. The germline V gene encodes CDR1 SEHNR and CDR2 FQNEAQ (reference sequence). V lost 4 bases, J lost 0 bases, and 9 bases lay in between. The CDR3 here is CASSSRDNQETQYF. As DNA, the CDR3 is TGTGCCAGCAGCTCCAGGGACAACCAAGAGACCCAGTACTTC.

This clonotype showed up many times. CDR3 residues: CATSITGVVANTEAFF. CDR3 bases: TGTGCCACCAGCATAACAGGGGTCGTAGCGAACACTGAAGCTTTCTTT. The chain employs TRBV15 and TRBJ1-1; 7 bases are shared with TRBD1. CDR1 is LNHNV and CDR2 is YYDKDF in the germline V gene (reference sequence). V shed 4 bases and J 1 base; nucleotides not matched to a gene: 9. This CDR3 comprises 16 residues.

V gene TRBV4-1 combines with J gene TRBJ1-1; D perhaps matches TRBD1 (5 bases). V shed 1 base and J shed 1 base, with 10 bases lying between them. The CDR3 has 15 residues. Germline-derived CDR1 and CDR2 are MGHRA and YSYEKL. CDR3 sequence: CASSQVTTGNTEAFF. CDR3 sequence (DNA): TGCGCCAGCAGCCAAGTAACCACAGGGAACACTGAAGCTTTCTTT.

This clonotype has a count of ten or more. The V call is TRBV25-1, the J call TRBJ1-3; D is undetermined. Germline values: CDR1 MGHDK, CDR2 SYGVNS. V was clipped by 4 bases and J by 0 bases, with 10 bases between them. There are 15 residues in the CDR3. The CDR3 bases are TGTGCCAGCAGTGGGGAAGTAACCTCTGGAAACACCATATATTTT. Amino acid sequence: CASSGEVTSGNTIYF.

Many counts were recorded for this clonotype. The chain has TRBV7-8 and TRBJ2-7, with 7 bases matching TRBD1. Germline CDR1 reads SGHVS; CDR2 reads FQNEAQ. The ends lost 6 bases at V and 1 base at J; junction bases unmatched: 6. The CDR3 extends over 14 amino acids. The CDR3 coding sequence is TGTGCCAGCAGTCGACAGGGCCGTTCCTACGAGCAGTACTTC. It yields the protein CASSRQGRSYEQYF.

On this clonotype: A read error may produce the germline difference seen at one junction end. V is TRBV10-3 and J is TRBJ2-2, with 12 positions matching TRBD2. The length of the CDR3 is 15 residues. The germline V gene encodes CDR1 ENHRY and CDR2 SYGVKD. The DNA for the CDR3 is TGTGCCAGCAGTTACCTAGCGGGAGGGACCGGGGAGCTGTTTTTT. Translation gives CASSYLAGGTGELFF.

The chain joins TRBV29-1 to TRBJ2-2; D gene unclear. V was pared by 7 bases and J by 6 bases, with 15 bases between. The length of the CDR3 is 13 residues. The germline V gene encodes CDR1 SQVTM and CDR2 ANQGSEA. CDR3 residues: CSAQNRIPGELFF. CDR3 nucleotides: TGCAGCGCACAGAACAGAATCCCCGGGGAGCTGTTTTTT.

This clonotype occurred a few times. This chain joins TRBV9 and TRBJ2-7; D not resolved. This CDR3 region has 15 residues. CDR1 and CDR2 (germline): SGDLS, YYNGEE. The V end was cut by 3 bases, the J end by 5 bases, with 18 bases between. CDR3 protein: CASSATGSSWDEQYF. CDR3 in DNA: TGTGCCAGCAGCGCGACTGGGTCCAGCTGGGACGAGCAGTACTTC.

The V call is TRBV5-1, the J call TRBJ2-6; D unclear. CDR1 is SGHRS, CDR2 YFSETQ, per germline. V was cut by 4 bases and J by 15 bases, with 8 bases left in between. This CDR3 region has 10 residues. The CDR3 loop is CASSLHPLTF. The CDR3 DNA reads as TGCGCCAGCAGCCTACACCCCCTGACTTTC. The variable domain in full, completed from reference TRBV5-1 and TRBJ2-6, reads KAGVTQTPRYLIKTRGQQVTLSCSPISGHRSVSWYQQTPGQGLQFLFEYFSETQRNKGNFPGRFSGRQFSNSRSEMNVSTLELGDSALYLCASSLHPLTFGAGSRLTVL.